What follows describes a single T cell receptor (beta chain). Its antigen remains unidentified. The data stem from a study of cytomegalovirus exposure and HLA in healthy donors. Across the study: A prior analysis found roughly 100 million unique TCR beta sequences from 150 million to 200 million T cells.

PCR involved 60 Vbeta and 13 Jbeta primers. Assay: immunoSEQ multiplex PCR; the TCRdb copy retains only in-frame clones and omits some. The table lists 150,000 to 200,000 clones, 80% to 85% of them singletons. Overall study findings and caveats: A prior analysis recorded that most TCR beta V segments were productive about 87% or about 30% of the time. Both high specificity and high sensitivity reportedly marked the classifier's diagnosis of cytomegalovirus status.

The sequenced sample consisted of PBMCs. The TCR comes from a woman under 30 in good health and CMV-seronegative.

CDR3 DNA sequence: TGTGCCAGCAGCGTCGGGACAGGGACCTACGAGCAGTACTTC. It translates to CASSVGTGTYEQYF. The V call is TRBV7-2, the J call TRBJ2-7, with 9 positions matching TRBD1. With 5 bases clipped from V and 2 bases from J, the junction kept 4 bases outside the gene matches. Germline V gene sequence: CDR1 SGHTA, CDR2 FQGNSA. CDR3 length equals 14 residues.